This T cell receptor beta chain was identified in a study of blood T cell repertoires in COVID-19. Participant ages covered about 18 to 95 years across about two dozen US areas. Which cohort a participant joined came from the clinical history participants gave. Original handling: Researchers report that nucleated cell counts were estimated from reference gene primer amplification. Libraries were prepared by immunoSEQ multiplex PCR; TCRdb keeps only in-frame clonotypes and omits some of them. V and J calls and clone size come straight from that table; D and trimming were deduced from the DNA. The data hold over 200,000 clones, with approximately 90% observed a single time. This CDR3 comprises 15 residues. Looked up from germline, CDR1 is LNHDA and CDR2 is SQIVND (reference sequence). V shed 5 bases and J 3 bases; nucleotides not matched to a gene: 8.

The chain has TRBV19 and TRBJ2-7; 9 positions agree with TRBD1. The clonotype comes from a man aged 25-40 years who had recovered from COVID-19. The sequenced sample consisted of PBMCs or T cells enriched from blood (not recorded which). The chain's CDR3 is CASSELVGQGYEQYF. CDR3 DNA sequence: TGTGCCAGTAGTGAGCTCGTGGGACAGGGCTACGAGCAGTACTTC.